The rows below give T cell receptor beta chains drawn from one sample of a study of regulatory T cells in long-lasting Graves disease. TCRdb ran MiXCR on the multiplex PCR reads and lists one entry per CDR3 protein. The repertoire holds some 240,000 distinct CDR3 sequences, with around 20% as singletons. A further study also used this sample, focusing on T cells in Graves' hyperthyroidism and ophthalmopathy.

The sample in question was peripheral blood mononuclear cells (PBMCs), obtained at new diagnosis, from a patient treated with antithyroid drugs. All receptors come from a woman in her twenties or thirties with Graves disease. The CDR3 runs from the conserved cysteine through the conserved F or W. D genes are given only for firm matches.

CATSRDGTSLVETQYF	TRBV15	TRBJ2-5	NA
CASSLGPGLAGPDTQYF	TRBV5-1	TRBJ2-3	TRBD2
CASSRGQGGYEQYF	TRBV6-1	TRBJ2-7	TRBD1
CASSDTRQGIETQYF	TRBV5-1	TRBJ2-5	TRBD1
CASSFTTGYTDTQYF	TRBV9	TRBJ2-3	NA
CAIRETGTGGYEQYF	TRBV10-3	TRBJ2-7	TRBD1
CASRPFSTSNQPQHF	TRBV27	TRBJ1-5	NA
CSAPTSSGGAAGELFF	TRBV20-1	TRBJ2-2	TRBD2
CASSQVQGFTDTQYF	TRBV6-1	TRBJ2-3	NA
CASSIFSGGDYEQFF	TRBV19	TRBJ2-1	TRBD2
CASSLSLAGGIDTQYF	TRBV3-1	TRBJ2-3	TRBD2
CASSELALRGTEAFF	TRBV6-1	TRBJ1-1	NA
CASNSGGQYEQYF	TRBV5-1	TRBJ2-7	NA
CASSFTGGGENGYTF	TRBV5-1	TRBJ1-2	TRBD1
CASSERQGLSNQPQHF	TRBV6-4	TRBJ1-5	NA
CASSLDPDLPSYEQYF	TRBV11-2	TRBJ2-7	NA
CASSIYRGIGQPQHF	TRBV28	TRBJ1-5	TRBD1
CSARDLEGRTVNDEQYF	TRBV20-1	TRBJ2-7	NA
CASSTGISGNTIYF	TRBV12-3/TRBV12-4	TRBJ1-3	NA
CATSRGGSYNEQFF	TRBV24-1	TRBJ2-1	TRBD2
CASSLAGTGQQSHF	TRBV12-3/TRBV12-4	TRBJ1-5	NA
CASSYGGGLYEQYF	TRBV6-5	TRBJ2-7	NA
CSARDMIGLQTNEKLFF	TRBV20-1	TRBJ1-4	NA
CASSPVPPNYGYTF	TRBV2	TRBJ1-2	NA
CAIPGTQYF	TRBV10-3	TRBJ2-3	NA
CASSGAGSSGEKLFF	TRBV2	TRBJ1-4	NA
CASSLARGPSNYGYTF	TRBV11-2	TRBJ1-2	NA
CASSLVGPGLATFTSTDTQYF	TRBV11-2	TRBJ2-3	TRBD2
CASSPPERKETQYF	TRBV18	TRBJ2-5	NA
CASSLQVGGSYEQYF	TRBV5-1	TRBJ2-7	NA
CASSPDSVYGYTF	TRBV12-3/TRBV12-4	TRBJ1-2	NA
CAWSVRAWETQYF	TRBV30	TRBJ2-5	NA
CASSGTPSSTDTQYF	TRBV7-2	TRBJ2-3	NA
CASSYRGREKLFF	TRBV6-5	TRBJ1-4	NA
CASSYNRRGLGGRAVETQYF	TRBV6-5	TRBJ2-5	TRBD2
CASSSLAVTDTQYF	TRBV5-1	TRBJ2-3	TRBD2
CASNRGREGHYEAFF	TRBV2	TRBJ1-1	TRBD1
CASSYGRGNTEAFF	TRBV27	TRBJ1-1	NA
CASSSTGTSGRAGIPYEQYF	TRBV6-1	TRBJ2-7	TRBD2